Given below is one TCR beta chain in context. Its antigen is as yet unknown. This record belongs to a study of T cell responses to AZD1222 COVID-19 vaccine. Overall study results and limits: At baseline, just 5 or 6 AZD1222 recipients tested seropositive. Along spike, vaccine-associated CD4 TCRs were found throughout, with dominance at 160-218 and 743-854. Unmutated variant regions are reportedly targeted by nearly half of spike-specific TCRs.

V lost 2 bases to trimming and J lost 1 base, with 11 bases between them. The germline CDR1 and CDR2 sequences are KGHSH and LQKENI. The CDR3 sequence is 15 residues long. This table comes from immunoSEQ multiplex PCR, and its TCRdb copy is limited to in-frame clones, with some not included. The sample lists 140,000 to 150,000 clones, approximately 83% occurring once. This sequence originates from an adult in good health. The chain has TRBV18 and TRBJ1-1, with D hard to call. This material consisted of peripheral blood, taken on day 0 of AZD1222 vaccination. The CDR3 region is CASSPRAHTNTEAFF. The CDR3 nucleotides read TGTGCCAGCTCACCAAGGGCGCATACGAACACTGAAGCTTTCTTT.